This TCR beta chain was identified during a study of blood T cell repertoires in COVID-19. Study overall: T cells, B-cell-depleted T cells, or PBMCs provided the cDNA or gDNA that served as material.

Authors' data handling: Counts of nucleated cells, estimated from reference gene primer amplification, were obtained. The protocol was immunoSEQ multiplex PCR, while the TCRdb copy is restricted to in-frame clones and leaves out a portion. V and J calls and clone size are copied from that table; D and trimming were computed from the DNA. The sample shows approximately 75,000 clones, approximately 85% of them seen only once. The CDR3 sequence is 16 residues long. This sequence was found in a man older than 75 with acute or convalescent COVID-19. The sequencing input was peripheral blood. The genes are TRBV21-1 and TRBJ1-3; TRBD1, as called in the table, went unchecked against the DNA. TRBV21-1 is a pseudogene locus. Here the CDR3 reads CASSKEGVSPGNTIYF. CDR3 sequence (DNA): TGTGCCAGCAGCAAAGAGGGGGTAAGTCCTGGAAACACCATATATTTT.